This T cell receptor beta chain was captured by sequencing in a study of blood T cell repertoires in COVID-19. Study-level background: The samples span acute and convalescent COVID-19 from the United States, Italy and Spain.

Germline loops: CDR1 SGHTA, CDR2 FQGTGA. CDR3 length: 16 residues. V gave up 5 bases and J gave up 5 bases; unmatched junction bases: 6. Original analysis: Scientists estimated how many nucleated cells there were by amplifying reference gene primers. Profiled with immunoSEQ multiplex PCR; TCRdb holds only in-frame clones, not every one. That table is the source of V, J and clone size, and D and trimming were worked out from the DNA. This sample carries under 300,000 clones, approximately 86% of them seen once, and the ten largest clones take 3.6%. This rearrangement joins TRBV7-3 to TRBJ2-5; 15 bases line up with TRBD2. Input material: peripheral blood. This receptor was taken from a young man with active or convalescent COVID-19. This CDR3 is CASSIGLAGGPETQYF. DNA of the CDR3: TGTGCCAGCAGCATCGGACTAGCGGGGGGGCCTGAGACCCAGTACTTC.